This TCR beta chain derives from a study of blood T cell repertoires in COVID-19. Across the study: PBMCs, B-cell-depleted T cells, or T cells provided the cDNA or gDNA that made up the material.

Followed longitudinally, the Seattle patients had been enrolled during active infection. V was shortened by 0 bases and J by 5 bases, with 5 bases between the two germline ends. Germline CDR1 reads MNHEY; CDR2 reads SVGEGT. This CDR3 is 13 amino acids long. How the authors handled the data: Reference gene primer amplification gave estimated nucleated cell counts. Some clones are missing from TCRdb's copy, which holds only in-frame ones; the method was immunoSEQ multiplex PCR. That table gives V, J and clone size, and the DNA gave D and trimming. The sample gives 350,000 to 450,000 clones, about 88% of which show up once; about 7% is in the top ten.

The specimen sequenced was peripheral blood. The receptor was isolated from a woman aged 60-75 years with COVID-19, enrolled during active disease. The V and J genes are TRBV6-2 or TRBV6-3 and TRBJ1-5; D unresolved. CDR3 coding DNA: TGTGCCAGCAGTTACTCCTCGGATCAGCCCCAGCATTTT. This sequence encodes CASSYSSDQPQHF.